This is a list of T cell receptor beta chains from one sample in a study of blood T cell repertoires in COVID-19. The table came from immunoSEQ multiplex PCR; TCRdb's copy has only in-frame clones and leaves some out. The profile shows approximately 46,000 clones, 82% of them singletons. The sequencing input was peripheral blood. Receptors originate from a woman aged 55-70 years with acute or convalescent COVID-19. Each CDR3 is given without its conserved first and last residue. Not every row has a clone size; where given, it reads once, few, many or a size class.

>medium-sized|TRBV27
ASSPNLGGPTDTQY
>medium-sized|TRBV30
AWSVNSLNTEAF
>.|TRBV6-6
ASSSTSGDTQY
>few|TRBV9
ASSAPGQASTDTQY
>.|TRBV4-1
ASSQGDGRGKTQY
>.|TRBV4-2
ASSPRGSEAF
>.|TRBV5-1
ASSLLGTSGRLLYNEQF
>few|TRBV27
ASSFDISSYNEQF
>.|TRBV2
ASKGQPRGTNTEAF
>.|TRBV14
ASSQDTGYGYT
>once|TRBV10-2
ASRQGATDTQY
>.|TRBV7-9
ASSLSGAGDEKLF
>.|TRBV20-1
SQGGNTEAF
>.|TRBV6-1
ASSELGTANTEAF
>.|TRBV7-2
ASSLARLAGGNEQF
>once|TRBV27
ASSLGAGINYGYT
>.|TRBV2
ASSSGTGGRETQY
>.|TRBV6-5
ASSYSTDSGEKLF
>.|TRBV29-1
SVAPKEGPIYEQY